Sequencing of this TCR beta chain was carried out in a study of blood T cell repertoires in COVID-19. As for the study in general: Acute and convalescent COVID-19 specimens originated in the United States, Italy and Spain. Sources were T cells, B-cell-depleted T cells, or PBMCs; the material itself was cDNA or gDNA.

This CDR3 is built from 13 residues. CDR1 and CDR2 from the germline V gene are MNHEY and SMNVEV (reference sequence). V gave up 8 bases and J gave up 7 bases, with 15 bases separating them. Original data processing: How many nucleated cells were present was estimated from reference gene primer amplification. Libraries were prepared by immunoSEQ multiplex PCR; TCRdb keeps only in-frame clonotypes and omits some of them. The V and J calls and clone size are taken from that table; D and trimming were inferred from the DNA. The table has 90,000 to 120,000 clones, over 65% seen once. The sequenced sample consisted of peripheral blood. This sequence originates from a man in his fifties or sixties with acute or convalescent COVID-19. The J gene is TRBJ1-5, the V gene TRBV27, with D hard to call. The DNA for the CDR3 is TGTGCCAGCGGAGGACGGAGGCCCCAGCCCCAGCATTTT. Translated, it gives CASGGRRPQPQHF.